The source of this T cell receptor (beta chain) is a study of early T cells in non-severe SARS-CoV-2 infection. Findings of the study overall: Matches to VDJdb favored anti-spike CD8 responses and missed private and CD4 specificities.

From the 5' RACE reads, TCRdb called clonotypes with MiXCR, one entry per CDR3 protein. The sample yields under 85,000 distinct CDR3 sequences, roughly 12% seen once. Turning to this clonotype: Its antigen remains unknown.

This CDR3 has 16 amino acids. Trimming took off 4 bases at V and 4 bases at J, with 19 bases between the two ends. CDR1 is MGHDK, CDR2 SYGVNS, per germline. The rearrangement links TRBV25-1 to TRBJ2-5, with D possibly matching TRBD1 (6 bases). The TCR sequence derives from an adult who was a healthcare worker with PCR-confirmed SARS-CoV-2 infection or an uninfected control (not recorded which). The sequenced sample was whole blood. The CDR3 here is CASSGRQGYFSETQYF. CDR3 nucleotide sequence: TGTGCCAGCAGTGGTCGTCAGGGGTATTTCTCAGAGACCCAGTACTTC. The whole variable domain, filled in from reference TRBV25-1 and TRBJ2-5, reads EADIYQTPRYLVIGTGKKITLECSQTMGHDKMYWYQQDPGMELHLIHYSYGVNSTEKGDLSSESTVSRIRTEHFPLTLESARPSHTSQYLCASSGRQGYFSETQYFGPGTRLLVL.